The source of this T cell receptor beta chain is a study of cytomegalovirus exposure and HLA in healthy donors. Findings and limits, study-wide: Many donors shared some public TCRs, even though most TCR sequences were rare.

CDR1 is SGDLS, CDR2 YYNGEE, per germline. The CDR3 runs to 13 residues. J lost 4 bases, V lost 3 bases, and 3 bases had no gene match. This clone was seen a few times. What it recognizes is unknown. Use of 60 Vbeta and 13 Jbeta primers characterized the PCR. Some clones are missing from TCRdb's copy, which holds only in-frame ones; the method was immunoSEQ multiplex PCR. The sample includes about 140,000 clones, around 72% of them seen just once. V is TRBV9 and J is TRBJ1-2, with 7 bases matching TRBD1. The source material was PBMCs. The sequence derives from a man aged 40-55 years in good health and CMV-seronegative. CDR3 coding DNA: TGTGCCAGCAGCGCCGGACAGGCCTATGGCTACACCTTC. As protein: CASSAGQAYGYTF.